This T cell receptor (beta chain) is from a study of Ad26.COV2.S vaccination and SARS-CoV-2 variants. Study background: Ad26.COV2.S was injected intramuscularly once or twice, 56 days apart.

This clone appeared a few times. Data came from immunoSEQ multiplex PCR; TCRdb stores just in-frame clones and leaves some out. The sample has hundreds of thousands of clones, 90% seen once. Treatment: roughly 19 received Ad26.COV2.S at low or high dose, single or two shots; 5 received placebo; per-sample allocation not given. Samples came from day 63 after the first vaccine or placebo injection. The CDR3 is 16 residues long. The V gene lost 0 bases and the J gene lost 8 bases, with 19 bases spanning the gap. Germline V CDR1 and CDR2: MNHNY, SVGAGI (reference sequence). The receptor was derived from a person aged 18-65 years who received the Ad26.COV2.S COVID-19 vaccine or a placebo. The chain is built from TRBV6-6 and TRBJ1-2, with D perhaps TRBD1 (5 bases). Sequenced material: peripheral blood, taken in a trial of Ad26.COV2.S vaccine versus placebo. This CDR3 is CASSYSSTADGGGYTF. The CDR3 DNA reads TGTGCCAGCAGTTACTCGAGCACAGCAGACGGGGGAGGCTACACCTTC.